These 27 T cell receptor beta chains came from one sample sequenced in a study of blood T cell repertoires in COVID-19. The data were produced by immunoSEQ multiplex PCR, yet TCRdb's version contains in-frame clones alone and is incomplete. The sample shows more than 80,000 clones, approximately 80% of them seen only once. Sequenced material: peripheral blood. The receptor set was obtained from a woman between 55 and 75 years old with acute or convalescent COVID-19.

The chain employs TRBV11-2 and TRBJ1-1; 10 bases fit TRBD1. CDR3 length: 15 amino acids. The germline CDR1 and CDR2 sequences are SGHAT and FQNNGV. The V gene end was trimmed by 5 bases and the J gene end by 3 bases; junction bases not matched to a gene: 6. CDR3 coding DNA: TGTGCCAGCAGCGGACGACAGGGGGCGTACACTGAAGCTTTCTTT. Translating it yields CASSGRQGAYTEAFF.

The CDR3 loop reads CASSGQGSNQPQHF. In DNA form, the CDR3 reads TGTGCCAGCTCAGGGCAGGGGAGCAATCAGCCCCAGCATTTT. The chain employs TRBV18 and TRBJ1-5, with D possibly matching TRBD1 (6 bases). CDR1 KGHSH and CDR2 LQKENI come from the germline V gene. Between the trimmed V and J ends, which lost 5 bases and 1 base, there was a span of 9 bases. This CDR3 contains 14 residues.

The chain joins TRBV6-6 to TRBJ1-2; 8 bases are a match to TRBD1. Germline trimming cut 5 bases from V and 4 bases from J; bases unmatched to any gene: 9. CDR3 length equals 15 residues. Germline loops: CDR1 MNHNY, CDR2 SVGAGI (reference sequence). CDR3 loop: CASSDQGATSYGYTF. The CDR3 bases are TGTGCCAGCAGTGATCAGGGGGCTACGAGCTATGGCTACACCTTC.

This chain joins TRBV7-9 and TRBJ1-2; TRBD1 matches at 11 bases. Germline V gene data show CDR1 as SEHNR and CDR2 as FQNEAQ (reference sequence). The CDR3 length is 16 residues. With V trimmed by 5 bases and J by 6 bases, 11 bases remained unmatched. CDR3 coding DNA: TGTGCCAGCAGCCGAGGACAGGGGGCTGTGGACCATGGCTACACCTTC. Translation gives CASSRGQGAVDHGYTF.

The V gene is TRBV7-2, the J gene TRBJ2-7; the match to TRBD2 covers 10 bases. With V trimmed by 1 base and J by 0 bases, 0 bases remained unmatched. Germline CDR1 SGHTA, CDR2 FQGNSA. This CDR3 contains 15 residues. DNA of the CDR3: TGTGCCAGCAGCTTAGGACTAGCGGGCTCCTACGAGCAGTACTTC. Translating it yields CASSLGLAGSYEQYF.

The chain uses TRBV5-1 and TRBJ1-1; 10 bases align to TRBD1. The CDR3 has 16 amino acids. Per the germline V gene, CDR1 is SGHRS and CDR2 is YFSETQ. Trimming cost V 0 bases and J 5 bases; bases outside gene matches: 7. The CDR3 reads CASSLELRTGGTEAFF. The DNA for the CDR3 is TGCGCCAGCAGCTTGGAGTTGCGGACAGGGGGGACTGAAGCTTTCTTT.

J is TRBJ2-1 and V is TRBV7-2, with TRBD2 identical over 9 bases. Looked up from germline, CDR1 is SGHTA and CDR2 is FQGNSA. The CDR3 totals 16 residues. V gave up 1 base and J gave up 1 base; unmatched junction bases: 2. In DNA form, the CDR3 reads TGTGCCAGCAGCTTAGGAGCGGGGGGATCCTACAATGAGCAGTTCTTC. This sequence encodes CASSLGAGGSYNEQFF.

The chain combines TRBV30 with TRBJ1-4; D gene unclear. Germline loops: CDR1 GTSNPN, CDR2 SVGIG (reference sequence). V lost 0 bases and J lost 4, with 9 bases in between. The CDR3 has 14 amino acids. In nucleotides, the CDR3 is TGTGCCTGGAGTGTACGTGGGAGTAATGAAAAACTGTTTTTT. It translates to CAWSVRGSNEKLFF.

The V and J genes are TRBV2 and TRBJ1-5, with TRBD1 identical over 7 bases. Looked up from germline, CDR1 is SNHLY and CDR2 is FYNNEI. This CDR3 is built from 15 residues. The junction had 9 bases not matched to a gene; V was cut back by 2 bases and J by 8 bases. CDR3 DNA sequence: TGTGCCAGCAGTGAACAGGGGCAGGGGGGAGAGCCCCAGCATTTT. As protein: CASSEQGQGGEPQHF.

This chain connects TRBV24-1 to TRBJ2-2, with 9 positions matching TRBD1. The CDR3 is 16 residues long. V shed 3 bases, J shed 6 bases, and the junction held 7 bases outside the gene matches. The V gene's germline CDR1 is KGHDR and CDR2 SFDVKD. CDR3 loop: CATSDGRQGDAGELFF. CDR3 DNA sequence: TGTGCCACCAGTGATGGGAGACAGGGGGACGCCGGGGAGCTGTTTTTT.

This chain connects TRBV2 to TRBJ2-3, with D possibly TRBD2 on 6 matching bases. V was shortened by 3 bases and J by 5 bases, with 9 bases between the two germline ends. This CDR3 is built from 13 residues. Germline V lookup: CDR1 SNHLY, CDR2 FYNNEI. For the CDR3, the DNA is TGTGCCAGCAGTGATGGACTACAAGATACGCAGTATTTT. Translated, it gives CASSDGLQDTQYF.

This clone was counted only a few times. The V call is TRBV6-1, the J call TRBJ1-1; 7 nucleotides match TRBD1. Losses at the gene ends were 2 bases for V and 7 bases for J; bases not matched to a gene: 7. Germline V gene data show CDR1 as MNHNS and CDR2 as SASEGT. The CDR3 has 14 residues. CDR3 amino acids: CASSEMGQRHEAFF. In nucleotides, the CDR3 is TGTGCCAGCAGTGAAATGGGACAGAGGCATGAAGCTTTCTTT.

The CDR3 bases are TGCGCCAGCAGCCACGAAAATTGGGTCGGCGGAGGAAAGACCCAGTACTTC. Its protein product is CASSHENWVGGGKTQYF. V gene TRBV4-1 combines with J gene TRBJ2-5; D is possibly TRBD2 (5 bases). CDR3 length: 17 amino acids. V lost 3 bases, J lost 6 bases, and 23 bases lay in between. Germline V CDR1 and CDR2: MGHRA, YSYEKL.

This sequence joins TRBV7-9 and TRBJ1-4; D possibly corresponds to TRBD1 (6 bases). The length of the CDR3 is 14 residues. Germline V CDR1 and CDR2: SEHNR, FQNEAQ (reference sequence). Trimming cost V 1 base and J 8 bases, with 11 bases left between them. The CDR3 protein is CASSLVGGPEKLFF. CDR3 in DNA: TGTGCCAGCAGCTTAGTCGGGGGGCCAGAAAAACTGTTTTTT.

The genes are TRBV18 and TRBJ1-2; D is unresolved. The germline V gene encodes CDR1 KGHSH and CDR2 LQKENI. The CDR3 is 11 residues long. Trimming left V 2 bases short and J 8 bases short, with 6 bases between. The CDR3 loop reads CASSPGQGYTF. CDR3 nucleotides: TGTGCCAGCTCACCAGGGCAGGGCTACACCTTC.

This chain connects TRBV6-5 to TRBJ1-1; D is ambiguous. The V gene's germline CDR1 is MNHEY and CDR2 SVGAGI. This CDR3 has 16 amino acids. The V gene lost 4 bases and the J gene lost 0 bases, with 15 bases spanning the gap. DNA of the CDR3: TGTGCCAGCAGTTCTCACCGGGGAAACATGAACACTGAAGCTTTCTTT. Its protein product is CASSSHRGNMNTEAFF.

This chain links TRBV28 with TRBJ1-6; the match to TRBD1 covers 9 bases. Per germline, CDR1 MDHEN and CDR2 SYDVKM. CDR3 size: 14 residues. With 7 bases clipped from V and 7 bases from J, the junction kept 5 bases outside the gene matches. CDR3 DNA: TGTGCCAGCACCACCGGACAGGGGAATTCACCCCTCCACTTT. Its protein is CASTTGQGNSPLHF.

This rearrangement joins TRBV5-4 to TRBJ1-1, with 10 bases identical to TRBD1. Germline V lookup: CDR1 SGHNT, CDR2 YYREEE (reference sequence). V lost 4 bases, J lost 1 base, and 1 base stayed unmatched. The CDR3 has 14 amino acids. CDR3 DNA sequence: TGTGCCAGCAGCCGGGACAGGGGGAACACTGAAGCTTTCTTT. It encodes CASSRDRGNTEAFF.

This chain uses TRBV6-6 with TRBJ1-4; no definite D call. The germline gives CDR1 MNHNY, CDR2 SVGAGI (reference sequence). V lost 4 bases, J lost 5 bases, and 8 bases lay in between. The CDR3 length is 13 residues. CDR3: CASSFGMNEKLFF. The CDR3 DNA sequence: TGTGCCAGCAGTTTCGGTATGAATGAAAAACTGTTTTTT.

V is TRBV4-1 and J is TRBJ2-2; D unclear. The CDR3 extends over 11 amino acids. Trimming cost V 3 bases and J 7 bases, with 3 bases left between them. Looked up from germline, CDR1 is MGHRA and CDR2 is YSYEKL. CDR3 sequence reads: CASSQYGELFF. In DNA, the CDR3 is TGCGCCAGCAGCCAGTACGGGGAGCTGTTTTTT.

The CDR3 DNA reads as TGTGCCACCAGCAGAGATCTTCCTTCGGCAGGCACCTATGGCTACACCTTC. It yields the protein CATSRDLPSAGTYGYTF. The gene calls are TRBV15 and TRBJ1-2, with D unresolved. Trimming left V 0 bases short and J 4 bases short, with 18 bases between. Germline V gene sequence: CDR1 LNHNV, CDR2 YYDKDF (reference sequence). The CDR3 has 17 amino acids.

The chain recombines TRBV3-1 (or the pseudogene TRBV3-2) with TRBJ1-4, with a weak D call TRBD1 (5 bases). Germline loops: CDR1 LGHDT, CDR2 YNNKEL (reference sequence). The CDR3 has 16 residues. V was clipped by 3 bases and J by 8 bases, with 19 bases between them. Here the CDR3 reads CASSHPSNRQGEKLFF. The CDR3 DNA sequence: TGTGCCAGCAGCCACCCCTCTAATAGGCAGGGAGAAAAACTGTTTTTT.

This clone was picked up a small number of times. The DNA of the CDR3 is TGTGCCAGCAGGGGACAGGACTCCTACGAGCAGTACTTC. Translation: CASRGQDSYEQYF. The chain joins TRBV6-5 to TRBJ2-7; TRBD1 agrees at 8 bases. CDR3 length: 13 residues. Germline V lookup: CDR1 MNHEY, CDR2 SVGAGI. The trim removed 6 bases at V and 0 bases at J, leaving 1 base unmatched.

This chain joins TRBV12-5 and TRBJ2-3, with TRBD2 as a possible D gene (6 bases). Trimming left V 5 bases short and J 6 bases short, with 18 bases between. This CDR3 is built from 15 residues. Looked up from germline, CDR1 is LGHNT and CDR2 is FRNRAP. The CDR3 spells CASGLTGTLSDTQYF. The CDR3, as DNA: TGTGCTAGTGGTCTCACCGGGACTCTCAGTGATACGCAGTATTTT.

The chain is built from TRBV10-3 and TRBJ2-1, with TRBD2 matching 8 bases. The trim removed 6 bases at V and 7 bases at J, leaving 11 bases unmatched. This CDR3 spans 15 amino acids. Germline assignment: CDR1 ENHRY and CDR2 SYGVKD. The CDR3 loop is CAIRDSGSDVNEQFF. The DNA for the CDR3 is TGTGCCATCAGGGACAGCGGGAGTGATGTGAATGAGCAGTTCTTC.

The CDR3 coding sequence is TGTGCCAGTAGAGCACAGGGGGACGGAAACACCATATATTTT. Translating it yields CASRAQGDGNTIYF. The chain carries TRBV19 and TRBJ1-3; 8 nucleotides agree with TRBD1. CDR1 and CDR2 (germline): LNHDA, SQIVND (reference sequence). This CDR3 is 14 amino acids long. J gave up 4 bases and V 6 bases, and 5 bases lay outside the gene matches.

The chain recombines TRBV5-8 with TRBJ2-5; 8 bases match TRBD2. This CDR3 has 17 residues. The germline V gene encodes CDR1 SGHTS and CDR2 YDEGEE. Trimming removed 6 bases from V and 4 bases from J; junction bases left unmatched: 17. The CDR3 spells CASTPPRKREYSETQYF. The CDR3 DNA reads TGTGCCAGCACTCCGCCCCGAAAGCGGGAGTATTCAGAGACCCAGTACTTC.